Reported below is one T cell receptor (beta chain). V shed 4 bases and J 5 bases; nucleotides not matched to a gene: 6. CDR3 length: 15 residues. From germline, CDR1 is DFQATT and CDR2 SNEGSKA (reference sequence). The data were obtained in a study of CD8 T cells in Susac syndrome. For the study at large: Patients with Susac syndrome were therapy-naive, taking corticosteroids, with some also receiving intravenous immunoglobulin, or taking intravenous immunoglobulin alone at the time their blood was drawn.

Reverse transcription of roughly 0.5 to 1 ug RNA used random hexamers. Coverage of TCR beta CDR3 amplification by immunoSEQ multiplex PCR extended to 54 Vbeta and 13 Jbeta. One entry per CDR3 protein results from TCRdb running MiXCR on the immunoSEQ multiplex PCR reads. The table has around 23,000 distinct CDR3 sequences, 85% to 95% seen once. The chain carries TRBV20-1 and TRBJ2-5, with TRBD2 matching 14 bases. The source is a human donor with Susac syndrome. What was sequenced was CD8+ T cells from PBMCs. As DNA, the CDR3 is TGCAGTGCTACGACTAGCGGGGGGGCCCTGGAGACCCAGTACTTC. Translated, it gives CSATTSGGALETQYF.